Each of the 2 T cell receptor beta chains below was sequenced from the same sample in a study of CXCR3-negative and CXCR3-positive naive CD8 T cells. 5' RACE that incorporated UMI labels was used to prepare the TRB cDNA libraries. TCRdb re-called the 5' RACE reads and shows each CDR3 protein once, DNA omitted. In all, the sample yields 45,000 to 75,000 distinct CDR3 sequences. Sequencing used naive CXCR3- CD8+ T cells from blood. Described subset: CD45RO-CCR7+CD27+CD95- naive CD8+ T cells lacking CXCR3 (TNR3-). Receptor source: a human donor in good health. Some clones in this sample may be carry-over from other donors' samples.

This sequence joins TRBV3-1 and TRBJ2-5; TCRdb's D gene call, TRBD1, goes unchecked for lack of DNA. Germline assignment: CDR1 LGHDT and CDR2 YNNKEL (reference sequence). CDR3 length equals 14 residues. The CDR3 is CASSLRDRQETQYF.

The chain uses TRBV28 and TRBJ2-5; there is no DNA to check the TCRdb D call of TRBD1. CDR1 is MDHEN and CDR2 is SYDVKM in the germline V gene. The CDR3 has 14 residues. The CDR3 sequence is CASSPSPLGETQYF.